The 9 T cell receptor beta chains reported below all come from one sample, sequenced in a study of T cell clonality in common variable immunodeficiency. Antigen specificity for these receptors is unknown. Study-wide results and limits: Reportedly, TCR beta sequences from common variable immunodeficiency showed fewer deletions and N-nucleotide insertions.

The repertoire was sequenced with immunoSEQ multiplex PCR; TCRdb's copy has only in-frame clones and lacks some. Listed for the sample are around 30,000 clones, none seen a single time. Sequenced sample: peripheral blood mononuclear cells. These receptors originate from a human donor with common variable immunodeficiency.

Ten or more counts support this clone. The CDR3 sequence: CASSPQSGSGANVLTF. CDR3 DNA (partial): TGTGCCAGCTCACCACAGTCAGGCTCTGGGGCCAACGTC. The V call is TRBV18, the J call TRBJ2-6; D call uncertain. The read terminates 3 residues ahead of where the CDR3 ends, so the germline J gene completes it. This CDR3 region has 16 residues. Germline V gives CDR1 KGHSH, CDR2 LQKENI. The V end was cut by 1 base, the J end by 0 bases, with 7 bases between.

This clone was counted only a few times. The read falls 3 residues short of the CDR3 end, and the missing part is taken from the germline J gene. This chain uses TRBV20-1 with TRBJ1-4; no reliable D call. Germline V CDR1 and CDR2: DFQATT, SNEGSKA (reference sequence). V was pared by 5 bases and J by 7 bases, with 11 bases between. This CDR3 contains 12 residues. CDR3 DNA, as far as it was read: TGCAGTGCTGAACTGAAGGGTGAAAAA. Translating it yields CSAELKGEK. The whole CDR3 sequence reads CSAELKGEKLFF.

Note on this clone: The read finishes 3 residues shy of the CDR3 end, and the germline J gene is used to complete it. V is TRBV7-9 and J is TRBJ2-7, with a tentative D call TRBD1 (5 bases). Between the trimmed V and J ends, which lost 5 bases and 6 bases, there was a span of 20 bases. The CDR3 runs to 15 residues. Germline V gene data show CDR1 as SEHNR and CDR2 as FQNEAQ (reference sequence). The CDR3 is CASSLHGSLRGEQYF. The DNA read from the CDR3 is TGTGCCAGCAGCCTTCACGGATCCTTAAGGGGCGAG.

The CDR3 loop is CASSLRGYEQFF. The DNA read from the CDR3 is TGTGCCAGCAGCTTAAGGGGGTATGAG. This sequence joins TRBV13 and TRBJ2-1; TRBD1 might be the D (6 bases). The missing CDR3 end, 3 residues past where the read stops, is filled in from the germline J gene. V lost 2 bases to trimming and J lost 8 bases, with 7 bases between them. The CDR3 is 12 residues long. CDR1 and CDR2 from the germline V gene are PRHDT and FYEKMQ (reference sequence).

Details on this clone: With the read ending 3 residues before the CDR3 end, the germline J gene is used to fill in that end. V usage is TRBV19 and J usage is TRBJ2-7, with TRBD2 matching 7 bases. CDR1 is LNHDA and CDR2 is SQIVND in the germline V gene (reference sequence). V was pared by 3 bases and J by 3 bases, with 8 bases of the junction left unmatched. The length of the CDR3 is 15 residues. CDR3 DNA (partial): TGTGCCAGTAGTATCTCCGGGAGCGGGATCTACGAG. Protein sequence: CASSISGSGIYE. The whole CDR3 is CASSISGSGIYEQYF.

About this clone itself: The sequence runs out 3 residues before the end of the CDR3; the remainder is reconstructed from the germline J gene. The gene calls are TRBV19 and TRBJ2-7, with TRBD1 identical over 11 bases. This CDR3 comprises 14 residues. Germline V gene lookup returns CDR1 LNHDA and CDR2 SQIVND (reference sequence). The junction had 4 bases not matched to a gene; V was cut back by 9 bases and J by 0 bases. The sequenced CDR3 bases are TGTGCCAGCATGGGACAGGGGGGCTCCTACGAG. Translating gives CASMGQGGSYE. The whole CDR3 protein is CASMGQGGSYEQYF.

This clone was seen a handful of times. Read sequence stops 3 residues before the CDR3 end, and the germline J gene provides the missing end. V and J are TRBV6-1 and TRBJ1-3; D ambiguous. V was cut by 8 bases and J by 0 bases, with 14 bases left in between. Germline V gene data show CDR1 as MNHNS and CDR2 as SASEGT. CDR3 length: 15 amino acids. CDR3 region: CASRATWASGNTIYF. Partial CDR3 DNA: TGTGCCAGCCGTGCCACTTGGGCCTCTGGAAACACC.

The table lists this clone with many counts. The DNA ends 3 residues before the CDR3 does, and the rest of the CDR3 is filled in from the germline J gene. The chain employs TRBV7-3 and TRBJ2-5; 9 bases fit TRBD1. CDR1 SGHTA and CDR2 FQGTGA come from the germline V gene. The CDR3 spans 16 residues. V lost 7 bases and J lost 3; bases outside the gene matches: 12. This CDR3 reads CASKNFCRDREETQYF. The CDR3 bases that were read are TGTGCCAGCAAAAATTTTTGCCGGGACAGGGAAGAGACC. The full variable domain, with the rest looked up from reference TRBV7-3 and TRBJ2-5, is GAGVSQTPSNKVTEKGKYVELRCDPISGHTALYWYRQSLGQGPEFLIYFQGTGAADDSGLPNDRFFAVRPEGSVSTLKIQRTERGDSAVYLCASKNFCRDREETQYFGPGTRLLVL.

This clone was counted ten times or more. The read comes to an end 3 residues before the CDR3 does, leaving the germline J gene to fill in the end. This chain links TRBV29-1 with TRBJ1-2, with 9 bases identical to TRBD1. This CDR3 contains 11 residues. In germline, CDR1 is SQVTM, CDR2 ANQGSEA. The DNA read from the CDR3 is TGCAGCGTCAACAGGGGGCGCGGC. Residues: CSVNRGRG. The full CDR3 protein reads CSVNRGRGYTF.